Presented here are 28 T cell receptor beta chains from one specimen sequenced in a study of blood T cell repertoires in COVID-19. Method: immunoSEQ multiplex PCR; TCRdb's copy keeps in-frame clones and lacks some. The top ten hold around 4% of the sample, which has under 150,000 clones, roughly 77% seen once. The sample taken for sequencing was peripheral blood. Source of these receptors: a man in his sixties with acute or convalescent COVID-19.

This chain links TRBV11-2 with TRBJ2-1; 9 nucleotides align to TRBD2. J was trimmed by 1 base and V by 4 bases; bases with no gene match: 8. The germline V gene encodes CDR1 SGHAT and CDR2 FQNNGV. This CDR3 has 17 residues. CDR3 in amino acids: CASSSNLAGDSYNEQFF. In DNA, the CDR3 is TGTGCCAGCAGCTCCAACTTAGCGGGAGATTCCTACAATGAGCAGTTCTTC.

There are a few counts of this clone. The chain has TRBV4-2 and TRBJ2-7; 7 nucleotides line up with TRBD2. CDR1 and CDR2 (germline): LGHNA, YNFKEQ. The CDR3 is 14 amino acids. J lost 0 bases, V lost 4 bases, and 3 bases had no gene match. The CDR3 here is CASSPGLGSYEQYF. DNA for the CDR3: TGTGCCAGCAGCCCCGGACTAGGCTCCTACGAGCAGTACTTC.

The CDR3 here is CASSHSPGQGSYEQYF. CDR3 nucleotides: TGCGCCAGCAGCCACAGCCCGGGACAGGGGAGCTACGAGCAGTACTTC. V gene TRBV4-1 combines with J gene TRBJ2-7, with TRBD1 matching over 10 bases. The CDR3 consists of 16 residues. Trimming cost V 3 bases and J 3 bases; bases outside gene matches: 8. Germline values: CDR1 MGHRA, CDR2 YSYEKL.

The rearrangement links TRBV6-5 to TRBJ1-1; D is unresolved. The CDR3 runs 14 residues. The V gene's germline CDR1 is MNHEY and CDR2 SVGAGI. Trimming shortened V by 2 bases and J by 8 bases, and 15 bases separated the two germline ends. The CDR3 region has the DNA TGTGCCAGCAGTTACCCCTACCCTGGAGCGGAAGCTTTCTTT. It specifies CASSYPYPGAEAFF.

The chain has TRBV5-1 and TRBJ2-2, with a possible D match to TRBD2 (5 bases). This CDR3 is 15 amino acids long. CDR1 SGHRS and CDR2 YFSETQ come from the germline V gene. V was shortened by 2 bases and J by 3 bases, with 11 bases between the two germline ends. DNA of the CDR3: TGCGCCAGCAGCTTCGGGAACCGTGACACCGGGGAGCTGTTTTTT. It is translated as CASSFGNRDTGELFF.

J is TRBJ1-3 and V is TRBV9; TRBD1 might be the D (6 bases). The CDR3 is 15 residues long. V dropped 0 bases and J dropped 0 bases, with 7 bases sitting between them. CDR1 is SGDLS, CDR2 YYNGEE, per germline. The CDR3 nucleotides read TGTGCCAGCAGCGTAGGGACAGTCTCTGGAAACACCATATATTTT. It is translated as CASSVGTVSGNTIYF.

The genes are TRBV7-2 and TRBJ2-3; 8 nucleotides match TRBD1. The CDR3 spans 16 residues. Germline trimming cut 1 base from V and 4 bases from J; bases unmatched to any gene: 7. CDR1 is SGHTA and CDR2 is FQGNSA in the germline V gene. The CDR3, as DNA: TGTGCCAGCAGCTTAGTCACAGGGGGTGGCGCAGATACGCAGTATTTT. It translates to CASSLVTGGGADTQYF.

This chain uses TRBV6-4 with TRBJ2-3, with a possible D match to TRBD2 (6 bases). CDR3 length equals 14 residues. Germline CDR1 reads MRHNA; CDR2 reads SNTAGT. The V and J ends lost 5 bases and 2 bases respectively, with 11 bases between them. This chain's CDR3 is CASSLGDSTDTQYF. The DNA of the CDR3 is TGTGCCAGCAGTCTTGGGGACTCCACAGATACGCAGTATTTT.

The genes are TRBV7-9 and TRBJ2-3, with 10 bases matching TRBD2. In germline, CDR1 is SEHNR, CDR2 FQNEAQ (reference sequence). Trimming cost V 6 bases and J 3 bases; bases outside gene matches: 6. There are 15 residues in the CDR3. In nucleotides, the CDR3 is TGTGCCAGCAGGACGAGCGGGAGGGCAACAGATACGCAGTATTTT. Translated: CASRTSGRATDTQYF.

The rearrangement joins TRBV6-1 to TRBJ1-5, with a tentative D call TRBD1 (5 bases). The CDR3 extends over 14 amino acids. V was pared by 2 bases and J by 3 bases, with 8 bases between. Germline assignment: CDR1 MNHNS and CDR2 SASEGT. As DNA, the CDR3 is TGTGCCAGCAGTGAACAGGGCTCCAATCAGCCCCAGCATTTT. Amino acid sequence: CASSEQGSNQPQHF.

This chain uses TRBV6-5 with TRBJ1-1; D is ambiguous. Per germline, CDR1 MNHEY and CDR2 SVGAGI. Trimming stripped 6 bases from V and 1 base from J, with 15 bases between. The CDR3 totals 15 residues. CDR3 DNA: TGTGCCAGCAGCCCGGTTGGGCATTCGAACACTGAAGCTTTCTTT. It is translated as CASSPVGHSNTEAFF.

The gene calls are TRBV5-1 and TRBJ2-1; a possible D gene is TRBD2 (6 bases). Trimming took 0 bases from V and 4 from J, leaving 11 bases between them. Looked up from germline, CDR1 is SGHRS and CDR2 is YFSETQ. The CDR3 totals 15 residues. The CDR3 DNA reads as TGCGCCAGCAGCTTGGTAGCGGAAGGGTACAATGAGCAGTTCTTC. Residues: CASSLVAEGYNEQFF.

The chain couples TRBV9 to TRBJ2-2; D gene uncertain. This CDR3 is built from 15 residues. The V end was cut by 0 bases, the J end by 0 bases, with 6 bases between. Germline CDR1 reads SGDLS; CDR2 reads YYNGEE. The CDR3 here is CASSVVPSNTGELFF. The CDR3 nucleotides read TGTGCCAGCAGCGTAGTTCCCTCGAACACCGGGGAGCTGTTTTTT.

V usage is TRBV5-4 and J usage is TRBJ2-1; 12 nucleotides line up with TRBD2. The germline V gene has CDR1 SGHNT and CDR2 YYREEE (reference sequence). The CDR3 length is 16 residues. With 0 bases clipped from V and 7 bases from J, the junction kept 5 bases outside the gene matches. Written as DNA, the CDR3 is TGTGCCAGCAGCTTGGCTAGCGGGAGGGTAGGAAATGAGCAGTTCTTC. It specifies CASSLASGRVGNEQFF.

The CDR3 DNA reads TGTGCCAGCAGTGACGTCGACAGGGTGCACGAGCAGTACTTC. The encoded protein is CASSDVDRVHEQYF. The chain recombines TRBV2 with TRBJ2-7; 7 positions match TRBD1. The CDR3 consists of 14 residues. Germline loops: CDR1 SNHLY, CDR2 FYNNEI. The junction had 7 bases not matched to a gene; V was cut back by 3 bases and J by 5 bases.

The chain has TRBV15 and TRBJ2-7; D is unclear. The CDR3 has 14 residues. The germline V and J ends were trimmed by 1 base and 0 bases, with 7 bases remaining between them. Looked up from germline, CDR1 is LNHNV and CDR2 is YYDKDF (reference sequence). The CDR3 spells CATSRAPGSYEQYF. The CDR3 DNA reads TGTGCCACCAGCAGAGCGCCAGGCTCCTACGAGCAGTACTTC.

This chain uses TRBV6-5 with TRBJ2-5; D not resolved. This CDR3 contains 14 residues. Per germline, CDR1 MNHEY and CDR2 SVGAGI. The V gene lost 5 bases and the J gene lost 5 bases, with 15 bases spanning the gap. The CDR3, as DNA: TGTGCCAGCAGTCTAGGCCTCCTGTCGGAGACCCAGTACTTC. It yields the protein CASSLGLLSETQYF.

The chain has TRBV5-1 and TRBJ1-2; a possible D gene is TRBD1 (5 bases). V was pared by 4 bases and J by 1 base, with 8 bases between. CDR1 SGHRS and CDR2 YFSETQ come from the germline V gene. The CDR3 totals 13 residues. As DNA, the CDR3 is TGCGCCAGCAGCCGGGGGGGTAACTATGGCTACACCTTC. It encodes CASSRGGNYGYTF.

The CDR3 here is CASSIDIGGSYEQYF. DNA of the CDR3: TGTGCCAGTAGTATAGATATAGGCGGGAGCTACGAGCAGTACTTC. V usage is TRBV19 and J usage is TRBJ2-7; TRBD2 matches 7 bases. CDR1 is LNHDA and CDR2 is SQIVND in the germline V gene (reference sequence). The CDR3 spans 15 residues. V was pared by 0 bases and J by 3 bases, with 5 bases of the junction left unmatched.

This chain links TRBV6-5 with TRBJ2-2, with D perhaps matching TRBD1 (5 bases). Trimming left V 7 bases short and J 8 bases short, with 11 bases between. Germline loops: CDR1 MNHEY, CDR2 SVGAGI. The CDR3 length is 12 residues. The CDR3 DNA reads TGTGCCAGCATCACCTGGACAGGGGAGCTGTTTTTT. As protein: CASITWTGELFF.

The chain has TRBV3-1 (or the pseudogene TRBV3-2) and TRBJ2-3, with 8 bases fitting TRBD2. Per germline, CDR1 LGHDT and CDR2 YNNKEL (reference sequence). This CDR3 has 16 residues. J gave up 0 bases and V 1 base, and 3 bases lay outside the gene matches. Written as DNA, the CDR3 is TGTGCCAGCAGCCAAGTAATAGCGGGAAGCACAGATACGCAGTATTTT. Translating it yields CASSQVIAGSTDTQYF.

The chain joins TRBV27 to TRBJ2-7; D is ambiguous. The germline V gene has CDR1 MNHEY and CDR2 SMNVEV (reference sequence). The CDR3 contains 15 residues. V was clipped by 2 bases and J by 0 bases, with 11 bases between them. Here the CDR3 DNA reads TGTGCCAGCAGTTTAAAGTACCTGAGCTCCTACGAGCAGTACTTC. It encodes CASSLKYLSSYEQYF.

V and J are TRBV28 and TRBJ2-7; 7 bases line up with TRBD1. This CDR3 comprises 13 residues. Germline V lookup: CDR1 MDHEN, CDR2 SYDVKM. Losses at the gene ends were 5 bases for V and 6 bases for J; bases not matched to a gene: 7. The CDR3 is CASSLGQSSEQYF. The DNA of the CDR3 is TGTGCCAGCAGTCTGGGACAGTCTTCCGAGCAGTACTTC.

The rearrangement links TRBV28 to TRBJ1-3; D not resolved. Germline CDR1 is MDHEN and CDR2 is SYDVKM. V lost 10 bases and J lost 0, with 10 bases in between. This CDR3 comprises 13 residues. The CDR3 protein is CATFRRSGNTIYF. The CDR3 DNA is TGTGCCACCTTTCGTCGCTCTGGAAACACCATATATTTT.

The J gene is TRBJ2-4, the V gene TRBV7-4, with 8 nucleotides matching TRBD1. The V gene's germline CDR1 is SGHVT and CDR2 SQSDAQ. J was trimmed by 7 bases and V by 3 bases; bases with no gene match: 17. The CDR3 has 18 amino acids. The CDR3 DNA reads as TGTGCCAGCAGCTTGGACAGGGTAAGGGCCCCAAACTGGAACATTCAGTACTTC. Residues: CASSLDRVRAPNWNIQYF.

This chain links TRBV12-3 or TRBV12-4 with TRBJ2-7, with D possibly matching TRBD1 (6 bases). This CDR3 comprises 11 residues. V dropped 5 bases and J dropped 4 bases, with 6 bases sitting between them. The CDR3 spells CASSTGYEQYF. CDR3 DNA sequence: TGTGCCAGCAGTACAGGGTACGAGCAGTACTTC.

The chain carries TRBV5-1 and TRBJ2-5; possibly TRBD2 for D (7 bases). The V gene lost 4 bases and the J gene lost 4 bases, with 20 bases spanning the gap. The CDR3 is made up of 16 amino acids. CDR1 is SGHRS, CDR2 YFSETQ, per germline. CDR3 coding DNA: TGCGCCAGCAGCCTCGCACTGGGGGGGCGCGGAGAGACCCAGTACTTC. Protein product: CASSLALGGRGETQYF.

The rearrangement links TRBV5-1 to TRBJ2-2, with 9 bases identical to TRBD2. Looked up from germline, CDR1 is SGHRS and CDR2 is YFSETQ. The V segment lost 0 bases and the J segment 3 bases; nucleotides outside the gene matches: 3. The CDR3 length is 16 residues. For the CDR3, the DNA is TGCGCCAGCAGCTTGGCAGCTAGCGGGGACACCGGGGAGCTGTTTTTT. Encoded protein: CASSLAASGDTGELFF.